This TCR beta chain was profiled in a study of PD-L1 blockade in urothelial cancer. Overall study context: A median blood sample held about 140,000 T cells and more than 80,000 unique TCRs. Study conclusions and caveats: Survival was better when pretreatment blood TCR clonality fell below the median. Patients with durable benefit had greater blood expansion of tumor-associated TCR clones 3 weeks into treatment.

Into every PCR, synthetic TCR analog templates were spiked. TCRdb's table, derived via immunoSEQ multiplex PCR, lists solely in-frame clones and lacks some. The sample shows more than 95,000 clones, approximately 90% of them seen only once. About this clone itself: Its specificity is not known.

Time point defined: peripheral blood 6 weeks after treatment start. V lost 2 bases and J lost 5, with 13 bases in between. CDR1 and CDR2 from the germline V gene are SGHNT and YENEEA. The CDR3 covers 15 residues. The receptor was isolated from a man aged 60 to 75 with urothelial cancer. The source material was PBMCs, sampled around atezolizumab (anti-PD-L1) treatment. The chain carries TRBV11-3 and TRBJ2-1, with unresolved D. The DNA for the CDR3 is TGTGCCAGCAGCTTACCCGGCGGATCAAACAATGAGCAGTTCTTC. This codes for CASSLPGGSNNEQFF.